These 16 T cell receptor beta chains came from one sample sequenced in a study of blood T cells in healthy people across ages. It was with a sample-barcoded 5' primer and a J-beta primer mix that a second PCR of roughly 7 to 12 cycles was run. MiXCR, applied by TCRdb to the 5' RACE reads, yields one record per CDR3 protein. The sample has approximately 1,000,000 distinct CDR3 sequences; more than 40% are singletons. Sequenced sample: blood. The receptor source for this set is a woman aged 55-70 years in good health.

This chain connects TRBV7-9 to TRBJ2-7; the D gene is possibly TRBD2 (5 bases). The CDR3 is made up of 14 amino acids. The V and J ends lost 3 bases and 6 bases respectively, with 15 bases between them. The germline CDR1 and CDR2 sequences are SEHNR and FQNEAQ (reference sequence). This CDR3 is CASSFGGAVLEQYF. Here the CDR3 DNA reads TGTGCCAGCAGCTTTGGAGGTGCGGTCCTCGAGCAGTACTTC.

Ten or more counts support this clonotype. The chain couples TRBV29-1 to TRBJ1-2; D ambiguous. The V end was cut by 3 bases, the J end by 5 bases, with 10 bases between. Germline assignment: CDR1 SQVTM and CDR2 ANQGSEA. This CDR3 has 12 residues. The CDR3 loop is CSVDPVDYGYTF. CDR3 bases: TGCAGCGTTGACCCAGTCGATTATGGCTACACCTTC. The variable domain in full, with the rest retrieved from reference TRBV29-1 and TRBJ1-2, is SAVISQKPSRDICQRGTSLTIQCQVDSQVTMMFWYRQQPGQSLTLIATANQGSEATYESGFVIDKFPISRPNLTFSTLTVSNMSPEDSSIYLCSVDPVDYGYTFGSGTRLTVV.

The chain recombines TRBV7-6 with TRBJ2-1, with D uncertain. The CDR3 runs to 16 residues. Trimming pared 0 bases from V and 8 bases from J, leaving 17 bases between. Germline CDR1 SGHVS, CDR2 FNYEAQ. The CDR3 loop is CASSLADDLAHDEQFF. DNA of the CDR3: TGTGCCAGCAGCTTAGCCGATGATTTAGCCCACGATGAGCAGTTCTTC.

There are many counts of this clonotype. The CDR3 protein is CAISPTGEEQYF. Here the CDR3 DNA reads TGTGCCATCAGTCCTACAGGGGAAGAGCAGTACTTC. This chain uses TRBV10-3 with TRBJ2-7, with TRBD1 matching 7 bases. With 5 bases clipped from V and 7 bases from J, the junction kept 5 bases outside the gene matches. The CDR3 loop spans 12 amino acids. Germline CDR1 and CDR2: ENHRY and SYGVKD.

The J gene is TRBJ2-5, the V gene TRBV6-1; D is ambiguous. V was trimmed by 3 bases and J by 4 bases, leaving 15 bases between them. Germline V gives CDR1 MNHNS, CDR2 SASEGT. CDR3 size: 15 residues. Here the CDR3 DNA reads TGTGCCAGCAGTGACGGCTGGACCATTGCAGAGACCCAGTACTTC. This translates into CASSDGWTIAETQYF.

The rearrangement links TRBV20-1 to TRBJ2-7; 8 bases line up with TRBD1. Germline V gene lookup returns CDR1 DFQATT and CDR2 SNEGSKA (reference sequence). The V segment lost 3 bases and the J segment 3 bases; nucleotides outside the gene matches: 7. The CDR3 has 14 amino acids. The CDR3: CSARARTGYYEQYF. In nucleotides, the CDR3 is TGCAGTGCTAGGGCCCGGACAGGGTACTACGAGCAGTACTTC.

The rearrangement joins TRBV4-1 to TRBJ2-7; 7 nucleotides line up with TRBD2. The J segment lost 4 bases and the V segment lost 1 base, leaving 10 bases of the junction unmatched. The CDR3 contains 16 residues. Germline CDR1 and CDR2: MGHRA and YSYEKL. CDR3 in DNA: TGCGCCAGCAGCCAAGGTTGGTCTAGCGGAGAGTACGAGCAGTACTTC. As protein: CASSQGWSSGEYEQYF.

The sample holds a few counts of this clonotype. This rearrangement joins TRBV7-2 to TRBJ2-6; 9 bases are shared with TRBD1. The CDR3 covers 17 residues. V was pared by 5 bases and J by 2 bases, with 7 bases of the junction left unmatched. Germline CDR1 reads SGHTA; CDR2 reads FQGNSA. This chain's CDR3 is CASSRDRVLAGANVLTF. The CDR3 region has the DNA TGTGCCAGCAGCAGGGACAGGGTGTTAGCTGGGGCCAACGTCCTGACTTTC.

This chain joins TRBV6-5 and TRBJ2-7; TRBD2 agrees at 7 bases. CDR3 length: 14 residues. Germline CDR1 reads MNHEY; CDR2 reads SVGAGI. V lost 6 bases, J lost 4 bases, and 9 bases stayed unmatched. DNA for the CDR3: TGTGCCAGCAGCTCCGGACTAGGTTATTACGAGCAGTACTTC. This translates into CASSSGLGYYEQYF.

The chain combines TRBV27 with TRBJ1-5; D gene ambiguous. CDR3 length: 15 amino acids. V gave up 5 bases and J gave up 4 bases, with 15 bases separating them. Germline CDR1 and CDR2: MNHEY and SMNVEV (reference sequence). CDR3 region: CASSSYEDMNQPQHF. The DNA of the CDR3 is TGTGCCAGCAGTAGTTATGAGGATATGAATCAGCCCCAGCATTTT.

V usage is TRBV11-2 and J usage is TRBJ2-3, with D maybe TRBD1 (6 bases). The CDR3 totals 16 residues. Deletions cut 7 bases from V and 1 base from J, with 18 bases between. Germline V gene data show CDR1 as SGHAT and CDR2 as FQNNGV. CDR3 sequence (DNA): TGTGCCAGCAACGGTGGGGGACACAGGGGCACAGATACGCAGTATTTT. It encodes CASNGGGHRGTDTQYF.

This clonotype was counted only a few times. This chain joins TRBV2 and TRBJ2-7; D ambiguous. Germline assignment: CDR1 SNHLY and CDR2 FYNNEI. V was trimmed by 6 bases and J by 3 bases, leaving 9 bases between them. The CDR3 runs to 12 residues. The CDR3 sequence is CASRSPHYEQYF. CDR3 coding DNA: TGTGCCAGCAGATCCCCCCACTACGAGCAGTACTTC.

Remarks on this clonotype: This may stem from a read error, because a much larger clone lies one nucleotide away. V gene TRBV6-5 combines with J gene TRBJ2-3; the D is unclear. Germline values: CDR1 MNHEY, CDR2 SVGAGI. The CDR3 spans 11 residues. CDR3 sequence (DNA): TGTGCCTGCAGTTACCAAGATACGCAGTATTTT. Amino acids: CACSYQDTQYF.

This clonotype was detected a few times. This rearrangement joins TRBV27 to TRBJ2-7; D is undetermined. The CDR3 spans 13 residues. Trimming removed 6 bases from V and 3 bases from J, with 12 bases in between. From germline, CDR1 is MNHEY and CDR2 SMNVEV (reference sequence). As DNA, the CDR3 is TGTGCCAGCAGCGCGGTACCACTCTACGAGCAGTACTTC. Its translation: CASSAVPLYEQYF.

The CDR3 region has the DNA TGTGCCAGCGGGGAAAACAGGGCCTTTAGCAATCAGCCCCAGCATTTT. As protein: CASGENRAFSNQPQHF. The chain combines TRBV6-5 with TRBJ1-5; TRBD1 is a possible D gene (6 bases). The V gene lost 8 bases and the J gene lost 0 bases, with 17 bases spanning the gap. The CDR3 totals 16 residues. Germline CDR1 and CDR2: MNHEY and SVGAGI.

This clonotype was picked up one time. A much larger clone is a single base away; this may be a read error. The V gene is TRBV7-8, the J gene TRBJ2-5; 11 bases fit TRBD1. Germline assignment: CDR1 SGHVS and CDR2 FQNEAQ. This CDR3 has 14 residues. Trimming at V came to 5 bases and at J to 11 bases, leaving 10 bases not matched to a gene. CDR3 sequence: CASSPGQGASEQYF. For the CDR3, the DNA is TGTGCCAGCAGCCCCGGACAGGGGGCGAGTGAGCAGTACTTC.